The next 23 T cell receptor beta chains were all read from a single sample in a study of cytomegalovirus exposure and HLA in healthy donors (dated by TCRdb to about 2017). The library was obtained by the immunoSEQ multiplex PCR assay. A mixture of 60 forward primers for TCR Vbeta segments and 13 reverse primers for TCR Jbeta segments was used in the multiplex PCR. The table was pulled from immuneACCESS by TCRdb, which kept in-frame rearrangements only. Such tables lose some clones; where checked, under half of the loss comes from unresolved V genes, and the rest has no known cause. A total of around 190,000 clones appear in this sample, around 73% of them only once. Of the sample, roughly 3% is held by the ten largest clones. Sequences were obtained from PBMCs. The source is a woman in her twenties or thirties in good health and CMV-seronegative.

This chain links TRBV5-1 with TRBJ2-5, with D perhaps TRBD1 (5 bases). Germline-derived CDR1 and CDR2 are SGHRS and YFSETQ. This CDR3 is built from 15 residues. V shed 5 bases and J shed 2 bases, with 16 bases lying between them. CDR3 protein: CASSPNRPFQETQYF. CDR3 DNA sequence: TGCGCCAGCAGTCCAAACAGGCCATTTCAAGAGACCCAGTACTTC. Complete variable domain (other parts from reference TRBV5-1 and TRBJ2-5): KAGVTQTPRYLIKTRGQQVTLSCSPISGHRSVSWYQQTPGQGLQFLFEYFSETQRNKGNFPGRFSGRQFSNSRSEMNVSTLELGDSALYLCASSPNRPFQETQYFGPGTRLLVL.

V usage is TRBV5-4 and J usage is TRBJ1-2; D gene uncertain. CDR3 length: 11 residues. From germline, CDR1 is SGHNT and CDR2 YYREEE (reference sequence). V shed 0 bases and J shed 8 bases, with 5 bases lying between them. The CDR3 coding sequence is TGTGCCAGCAGCTTGGGACTAGGCTACACCTTC. Residues: CASSLGLGYTF. The full variable domain, rest sourced from reference TRBV5-4 and TRBJ1-2, is ETGVTQSPTHLIKTRGQQVTLRCSSQSGHNTVSWYQQALGQGPQFIFQYYREEENGRGNFPPRFSGLQFPNYSSELNVNALELDDSALYLCASSLGLGYTFGSGTRLTVV.

The rearrangement uses TRBV6-5 and TRBJ1-1; maybe TRBD1 (5 bases). Germline V gene lookup returns CDR1 MNHEY and CDR2 SVGAGI. The CDR3 sequence is 15 residues long. Trimming cost V 5 bases and J 5 bases, with 18 bases left between them. This chain's CDR3 is CASSHRDYQRTEAFF. The DNA of the CDR3 is TGTGCCAGCAGTCACCGGGACTACCAGCGGACTGAAGCTTTCTTT.

This clone was found a few times. The CDR3 spells CASSSESNYGYTF. For the CDR3, the DNA is TGCGCCAGCAGCTCGGAGAGTAACTATGGCTACACCTTC. The chain joins TRBV5-1 to TRBJ1-2, with unresolved D. The V gene lost 3 bases and the J gene lost 1 base, with 7 bases spanning the gap. This CDR3 is 13 amino acids long. CDR1 is SGHRS, CDR2 YFSETQ, per germline.

This chain joins TRBV5-4 and TRBJ1-1, with D possibly matching TRBD1 (5 bases). CDR1 is SGHNT, CDR2 YYREEE, per germline (reference sequence). Trimming pared 8 bases from V and 4 bases from J, leaving 24 bases between. The CDR3 covers 16 residues. CDR3 DNA: TGTGCCAGGTTTTTACAGGTCCCATCTCTTAGCACTGAAGCTTTCTTT. Protein product: CARFLQVPSLSTEAFF.

The chain couples TRBV5-1 to TRBJ2-1, with 14 bases lining up with TRBD2. J lost 4 bases, V lost 3 bases, and 3 bases had no gene match. This CDR3 region has 16 residues. Per the germline V gene, CDR1 is SGHRS and CDR2 is YFSETQ. The CDR3 coding sequence is TGCGCCAGCAGCTGGGGACTAGCGGGGGTATACAATGAGCAGTTCTTC. Amino acid sequence: CASSWGLAGVYNEQFF.

The chain couples TRBV19 to TRBJ1-5; weak D call: TRBD1 (5 bases). The V gene's germline CDR1 is LNHDA and CDR2 SQIVND (reference sequence). The CDR3 has 15 amino acids. Between the trimmed V and J ends, which lost 2 bases and 5 bases, there was a span of 13 bases. In nucleotides, the CDR3 is TGTGCCAGTAGTATAAAAGGGGCCAGACATCAGCCCCAGCATTTT. Translated: CASSIKGARHQPQHF.

The chain combines TRBV2 with TRBJ2-5; 9 positions agree with TRBD2. The better agreement between TRBJ2-7 and the DNA end casts doubt on the J call. The germline V gene has CDR1 SNHLY and CDR2 FYNNEI. The CDR3 is made up of 14 amino acids. CDR3 sequence: CASSDWREGYEQYF. The DNA for the CDR3 is TGTGCCAGCAGTGATTGGCGGGAGGGTTACGAGCAGTACTTC.

This clone was recorded a few times. The chain recombines TRBV29-1 with TRBJ2-3; 7 bases fit TRBD2. This CDR3 region has 15 residues. Looked up from germline, CDR1 is SQVTM and CDR2 is ANQGSEA. The ends lost 0 bases at V and 4 bases at J; junction bases unmatched: 7. This CDR3 is CSVEDRGDYADTQYF. CDR3 coding DNA: TGCAGCGTTGAAGATCGAGGGGACTATGCAGATACGCAGTATTTT.

The chain is built from TRBV11-3 and TRBJ1-1; D may be TRBD1 (6 bases). Per germline, CDR1 SGHNT and CDR2 YENEEA. V was clipped by 1 base and J by 3 bases, with 12 bases between them. This CDR3 contains 15 residues. The CDR3 nucleotides read TGTGCCAGCAGCTTAGCTGGGGGGGCAGACACTGAAGCTTTCTTT. Protein sequence: CASSLAGGADTEAFF.

This clone was detected a few times. In DNA, the CDR3 is TGTGCCAGCAGTTACCGACAGGGCAGCGGCTACACCTTC. It yields the protein CASSYRQGSGYTF. The V call is TRBV6-5, the J call TRBJ1-2; 7 bases align to TRBD1. There are 13 residues in the CDR3. Per the germline V gene, CDR1 is MNHEY and CDR2 is SVGAGI. Trimming took 2 bases from V and 8 from J; bases not matched to a gene: 5.

V and J are TRBV30 and TRBJ2-3; TRBD2 might be the D (6 bases). Germline assignment: CDR1 GTSNPN and CDR2 SVGIG (reference sequence). This CDR3 contains 16 residues. Trimming shortened V by 5 bases and J by 6 bases, and 24 bases separated the two germline ends. DNA for the CDR3: TGTGCCTGGGCCGGAGATCGGAGGGGCCTCAAGGATACGCAGTATTTT. It yields the protein CAWAGDRRGLKDTQYF.

This clone was detected a few times. V is TRBV6-1 and J is TRBJ2-2, with D possibly being TRBD1 (5 bases). V was clipped by 2 bases and J by 6 bases, with 13 bases between them. This CDR3 comprises 15 residues. Per the germline V gene, CDR1 is MNHNS and CDR2 is SASEGT. CDR3 residues: CASSELVGVAGELFF. The CDR3 DNA reads TGTGCCAGCAGTGAATTGGTAGGGGTCGCCGGGGAGCTGTTTTTT.

The table lists this clone with a few counts. The chain uses TRBV6-5 and TRBJ2-3; D perhaps matches TRBD2 (6 bases). Germline assignment: CDR1 MNHEY and CDR2 SVGAGI. This CDR3 comprises 14 residues. With 6 bases removed from V and 0 bases from J, the gap between germline ends came to 10 bases. CDR3 in DNA: TGTGCCAGCAGCATCCGGGAGAGCACAGATACGCAGTATTTT. It is translated as CASSIRESTDTQYF.

In its sample, this clone was seen once. V and J are TRBV29-1 and TRBJ2-7; tentatively, D is TRBD2 (5 bases). The CDR3 extends over 10 amino acids. Between the trimmed V and J ends, which lost 6 bases and 9 bases, there was a span of 12 bases. Germline CDR1 is SQVTM and CDR2 is ANQGSEA. The CDR3 here is CSVRHGGQYF. CDR3 in DNA: TGCAGCGTGAGACATGGAGGGCAGTACTTC.

CDR3 nucleotides: TGTGCCAGCAGCTTGTACTTGGGCGAGCAGTTCTTC. Protein: CASSLYLGEQFF. The J gene is TRBJ2-1, the V gene TRBV5-6; D not certain. This CDR3 contains 12 residues. Germline values: CDR1 SGHDT, CDR2 YYEEEE. V lost 1 base to trimming and J lost 10 bases, with 9 bases between them. The entire variable domain, with the rest obtained from reference TRBV5-6 and TRBJ2-1, is as follows: DAGVTQSPTHLIKTRGQQVTLRCSPKSGHDTVSWYQQALGQGPQFIFQYYEEEERQRGNFPDRFSGHQFPNYSSELNVNALLLGDSALYLCASSLYLGEQFFGPGTRLTVL.

The rearrangement uses TRBV5-1 and TRBJ2-2; D is ambiguous. The CDR3 is 17 amino acids. Germline V gives CDR1 SGHRS, CDR2 YFSETQ. V shed 2 bases and J shed 0 bases, with 14 bases lying between them. The CDR3 nucleotides read TGCGCCAGCAGCTTCTTTCCGAGACACCCGAACACCGGGGAGCTGTTTTTT. Protein sequence: CASSFFPRHPNTGELFF.

The genes are TRBV4-2 and TRBJ2-1, with 8 bases identical to TRBD2. This CDR3 is 15 amino acids long. Trimming removed 0 bases from V and 4 bases from J; junction bases left unmatched: 2. Germline V gene sequence: CDR1 LGHNA, CDR2 YNFKEQ. The CDR3 DNA sequence: TGTGCCAGCAGCCAAGAGGGACTAGAATACAATGAGCAGTTCTTC. Its protein is CASSQEGLEYNEQFF.

The J gene is TRBJ2-1, the V gene TRBV2, with 9 bases that match TRBD2. From germline, CDR1 is SNHLY and CDR2 FYNNEI. There are 13 residues in the CDR3. V trimming: 11 bases; J trimming: 9 bases; junction bases outside the gene matches: 11. The CDR3: CAGTGTSLGEQFF. The CDR3 coding sequence is TGTGCCGGTACCGGGACTAGCTTAGGTGAGCAGTTCTTC.

The chain is built from TRBV6-1 and TRBJ1-6, with D possibly TRBD1 on 5 matching bases. The CDR3 contains 15 residues. The V gene's germline CDR1 is MNHNS and CDR2 SASEGT. Trimming removed 2 bases from V and 10 bases from J, with 15 bases in between. The CDR3 sequence is CASSERLAGGSPLHF. The CDR3 nucleotides read TGTGCCAGCAGTGAAAGACTCGCCGGGGGGTCACCCCTCCACTTT.

The chain employs TRBV30 and TRBJ1-1; D unresolved. The CDR3 spans 15 residues. Trimming took off 0 bases at V and 0 bases at J, with 11 bases between the two ends. Germline assignment: CDR1 GTSNPN and CDR2 SVGIG (reference sequence). The CDR3 nucleotides read TGTGCCTGGAGTGTACCGGCCGGAGTGAACACTGAAGCTTTCTTT. Protein: CAWSVPAGVNTEAFF.

This chain links TRBV5-1 with TRBJ1-4; 7 bases are shared with TRBD1. The CDR3 is made up of 15 amino acids. Germline assignment: CDR1 SGHRS and CDR2 YFSETQ. J lost 4 bases, V lost 2 bases, and 5 bases had no gene match. In nucleotides, the CDR3 is TGCGCCAGCAGCTTCGGGACAGCCAATAATGAAAAACTGTTTTTT. It translates to CASSFGTANNEKLFF.

The V gene is TRBV27, the J gene TRBJ2-7, with 7 bases matching TRBD1. Germline V gene data show CDR1 as MNHEY and CDR2 as SMNVEV (reference sequence). The ends lost 2 bases at V and 4 bases at J; junction bases unmatched: 2. This CDR3 is built from 13 residues. CDR3 nucleotide sequence: TGTGCCAGCAGTTTAACAGGGGCTTACGAGCAGTACTTC. The encoded protein is CASSLTGAYEQYF.